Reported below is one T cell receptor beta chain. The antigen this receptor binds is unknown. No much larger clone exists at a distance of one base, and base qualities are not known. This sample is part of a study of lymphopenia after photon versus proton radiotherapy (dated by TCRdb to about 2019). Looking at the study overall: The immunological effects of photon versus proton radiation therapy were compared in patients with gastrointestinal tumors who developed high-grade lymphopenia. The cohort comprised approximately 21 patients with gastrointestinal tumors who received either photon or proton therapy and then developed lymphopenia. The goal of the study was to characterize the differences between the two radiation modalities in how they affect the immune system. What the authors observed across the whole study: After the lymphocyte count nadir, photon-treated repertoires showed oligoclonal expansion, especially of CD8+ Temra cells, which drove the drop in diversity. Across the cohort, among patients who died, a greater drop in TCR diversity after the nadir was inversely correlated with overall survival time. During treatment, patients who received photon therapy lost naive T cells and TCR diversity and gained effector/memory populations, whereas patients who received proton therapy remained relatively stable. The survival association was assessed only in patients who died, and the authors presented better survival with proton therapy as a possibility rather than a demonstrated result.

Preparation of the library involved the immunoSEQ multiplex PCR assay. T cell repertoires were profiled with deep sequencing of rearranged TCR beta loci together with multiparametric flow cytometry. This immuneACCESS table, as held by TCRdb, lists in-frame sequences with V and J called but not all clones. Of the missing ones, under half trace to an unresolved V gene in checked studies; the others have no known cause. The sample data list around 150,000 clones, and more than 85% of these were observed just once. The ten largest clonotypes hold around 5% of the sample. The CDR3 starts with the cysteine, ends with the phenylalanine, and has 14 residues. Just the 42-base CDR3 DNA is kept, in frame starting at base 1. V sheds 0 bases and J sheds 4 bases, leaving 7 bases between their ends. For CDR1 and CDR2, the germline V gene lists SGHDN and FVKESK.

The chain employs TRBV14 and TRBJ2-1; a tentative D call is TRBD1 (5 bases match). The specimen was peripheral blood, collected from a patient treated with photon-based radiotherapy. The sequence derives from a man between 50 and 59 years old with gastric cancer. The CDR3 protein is CASSQEPGYNEQFF. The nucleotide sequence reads TGTGCCAGCAGCCAAGAGCCAGGGTACAATGAGCAGTTCTTC.